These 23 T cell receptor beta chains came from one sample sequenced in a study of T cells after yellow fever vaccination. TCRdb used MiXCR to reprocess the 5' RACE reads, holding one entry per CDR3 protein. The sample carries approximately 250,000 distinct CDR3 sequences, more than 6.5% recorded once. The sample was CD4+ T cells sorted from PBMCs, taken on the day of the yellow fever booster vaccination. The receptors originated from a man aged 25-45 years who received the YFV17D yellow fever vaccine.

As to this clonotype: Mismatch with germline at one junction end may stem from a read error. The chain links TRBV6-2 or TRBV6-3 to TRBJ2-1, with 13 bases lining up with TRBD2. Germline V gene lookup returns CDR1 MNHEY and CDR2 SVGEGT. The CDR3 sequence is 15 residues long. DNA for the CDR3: TGTGTCAGCAGGATACTAGCGGGAGGGTACAATGAGCAGTTCTTC. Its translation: CVSRILAGGYNEQFF.

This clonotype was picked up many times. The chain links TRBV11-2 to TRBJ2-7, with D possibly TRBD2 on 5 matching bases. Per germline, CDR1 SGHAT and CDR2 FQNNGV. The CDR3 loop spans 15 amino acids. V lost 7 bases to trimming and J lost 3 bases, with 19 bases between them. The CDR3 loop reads CASNNLVRGFYEQYF. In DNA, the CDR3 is TGTGCCAGCAACAACCTCGTTCGCGGGTTCTACGAGCAGTACTTC. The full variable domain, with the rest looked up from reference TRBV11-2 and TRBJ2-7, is EAGVAQSPRYKIIEKRQSVAFWCNPISGHATLYWYQQILGQGPKLLIQFQNNGVVDDSQLPKDRFSAERLKGVDSTLKIQPAKLEDSAVYLCASNNLVRGFYEQYFGPGTRLTVT.

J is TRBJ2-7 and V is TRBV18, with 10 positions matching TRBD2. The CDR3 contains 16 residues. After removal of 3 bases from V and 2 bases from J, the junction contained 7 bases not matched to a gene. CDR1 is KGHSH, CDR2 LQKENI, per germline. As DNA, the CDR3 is TGTGCCAGCTCACCCAACCCGGGACTAGCGACCTACGAGCAGTACTTC. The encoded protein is CASSPNPGLATYEQYF.

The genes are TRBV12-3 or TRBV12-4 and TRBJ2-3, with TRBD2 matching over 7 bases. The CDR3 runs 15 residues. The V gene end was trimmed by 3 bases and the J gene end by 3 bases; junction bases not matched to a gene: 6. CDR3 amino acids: CASSLGGVYTDTQYF. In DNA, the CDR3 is TGTGCCAGCAGTTTGGGGGGGGTCTATACAGATACGCAGTATTTT.

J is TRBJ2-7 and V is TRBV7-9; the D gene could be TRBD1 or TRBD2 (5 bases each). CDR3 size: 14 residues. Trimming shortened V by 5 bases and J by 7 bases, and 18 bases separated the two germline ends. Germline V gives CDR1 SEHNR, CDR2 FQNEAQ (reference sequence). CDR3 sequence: CASSRPSGANEQYF. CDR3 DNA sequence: TGTGCCAGCAGCCGTCCTTCCGGGGCCAATGAGCAGTACTTC.

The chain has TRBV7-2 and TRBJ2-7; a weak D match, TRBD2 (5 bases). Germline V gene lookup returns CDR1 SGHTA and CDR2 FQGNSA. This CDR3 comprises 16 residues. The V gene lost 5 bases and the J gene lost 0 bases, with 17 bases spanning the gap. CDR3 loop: CASSPSRATSSYEQYF. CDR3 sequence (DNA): TGTGCCAGCAGCCCCTCGAGGGCCACTAGCTCCTACGAGCAGTACTTC.

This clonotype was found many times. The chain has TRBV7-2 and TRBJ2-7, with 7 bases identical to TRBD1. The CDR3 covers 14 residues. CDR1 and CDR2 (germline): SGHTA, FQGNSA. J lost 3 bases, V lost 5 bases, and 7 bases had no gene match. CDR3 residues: CASSPDRWVYEQYF. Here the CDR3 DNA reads TGTGCCAGCAGCCCGGACAGGTGGGTCTACGAGCAGTACTTC.

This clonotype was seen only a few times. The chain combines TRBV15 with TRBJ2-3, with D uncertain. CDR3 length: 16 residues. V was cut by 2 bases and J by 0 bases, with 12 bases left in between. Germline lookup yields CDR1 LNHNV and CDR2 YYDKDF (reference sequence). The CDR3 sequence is CATSRSPTASTDTQYF. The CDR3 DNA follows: TGTGCCACCAGCAGATCCCCGACTGCAAGCACAGATACGCAGTATTTT.

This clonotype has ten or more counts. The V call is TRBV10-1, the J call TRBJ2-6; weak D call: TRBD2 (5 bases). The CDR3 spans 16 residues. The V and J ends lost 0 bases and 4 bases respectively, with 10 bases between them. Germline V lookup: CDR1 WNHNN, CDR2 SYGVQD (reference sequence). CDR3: CASSESRGPGANVLTF. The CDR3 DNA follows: TGCGCCAGCAGTGAGTCGCGAGGGCCCGGGGCCAACGTCCTGACTTTC.

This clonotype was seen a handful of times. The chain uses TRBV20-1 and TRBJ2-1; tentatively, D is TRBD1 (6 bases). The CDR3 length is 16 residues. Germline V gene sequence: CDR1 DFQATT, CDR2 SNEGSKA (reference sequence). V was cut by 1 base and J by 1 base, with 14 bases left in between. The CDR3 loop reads CSARVAGTPSYNEQFF. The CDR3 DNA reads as TGCAGTGCTAGAGTGGCCGGGACACCTTCCTACAATGAGCAGTTCTTC.

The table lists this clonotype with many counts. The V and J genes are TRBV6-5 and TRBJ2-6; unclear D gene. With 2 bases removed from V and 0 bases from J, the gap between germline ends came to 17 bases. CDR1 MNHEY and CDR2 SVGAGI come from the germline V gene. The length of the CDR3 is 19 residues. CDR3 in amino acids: CASSYLPHTADSGANVLTF. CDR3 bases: TGTGCCAGCAGTTACCTGCCTCACACAGCCGACTCTGGGGCCAACGTCCTGACTTTC.

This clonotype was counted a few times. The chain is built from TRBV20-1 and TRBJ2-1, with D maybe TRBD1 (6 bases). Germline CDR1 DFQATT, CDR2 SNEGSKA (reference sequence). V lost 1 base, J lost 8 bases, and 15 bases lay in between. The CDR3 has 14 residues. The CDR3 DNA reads TGCAGTGCTAGAGGGCAGGGGAAGAACGATGAGCAGTTCTTC. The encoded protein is CSARGQGKNDEQFF.

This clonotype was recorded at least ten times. The CDR3 loop is CASSYRGSADTQYF. CDR3 DNA sequence: TGTGCCAGCAGCTATAGGGGGAGTGCAGATACGCAGTATTTT. The chain employs TRBV7-2 and TRBJ2-3, with D perhaps matching TRBD1 (6 bases). Germline CDR1 is SGHTA and CDR2 is FQGNSA. Trimming cost V 4 bases and J 4 bases, with 12 bases left between them. The CDR3 loop spans 14 amino acids.

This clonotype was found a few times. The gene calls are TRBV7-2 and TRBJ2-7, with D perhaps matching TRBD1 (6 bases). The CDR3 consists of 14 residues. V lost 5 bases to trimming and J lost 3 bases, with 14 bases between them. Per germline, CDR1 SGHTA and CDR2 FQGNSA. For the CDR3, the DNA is TGTGCCAGCAGCCCATTTAAGGGACACTACGAGCAGTACTTC. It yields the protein CASSPFKGHYEQYF. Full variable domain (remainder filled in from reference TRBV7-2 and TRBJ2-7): GAGVSQSPSNKVTEKGKDVELRCDPISGHTALYWYRQSLGQGLEFLIYFQGNSAPDKSGLPSDRFSAERTGGSVSTLTIQRTQQEDSAVYLCASSPFKGHYEQYFGPGTRLTVT.

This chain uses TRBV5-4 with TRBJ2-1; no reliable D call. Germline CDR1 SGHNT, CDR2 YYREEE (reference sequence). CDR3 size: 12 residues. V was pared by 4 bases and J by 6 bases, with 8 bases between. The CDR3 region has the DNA TGTGCCAGCAGCCTTTTGTTCAATGAGCAGTTCTTC. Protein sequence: CASSLLFNEQFF.

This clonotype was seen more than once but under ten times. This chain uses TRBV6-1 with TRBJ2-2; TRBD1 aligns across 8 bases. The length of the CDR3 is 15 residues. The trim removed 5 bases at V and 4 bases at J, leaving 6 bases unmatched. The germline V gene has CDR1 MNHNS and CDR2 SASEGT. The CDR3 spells CASSRDRRLTGELFF. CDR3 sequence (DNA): TGTGCCAGCAGTCGGGACAGGAGACTCACCGGGGAGCTGTTTTTT.

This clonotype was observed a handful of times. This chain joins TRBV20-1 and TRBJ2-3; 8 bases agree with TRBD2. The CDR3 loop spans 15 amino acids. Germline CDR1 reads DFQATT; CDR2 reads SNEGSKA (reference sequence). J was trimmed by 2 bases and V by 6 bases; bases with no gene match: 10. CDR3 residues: CSAPDGREATDTQYF. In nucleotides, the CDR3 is TGCAGTGCACCCGACGGGCGGGAGGCCACAGATACGCAGTATTTT.

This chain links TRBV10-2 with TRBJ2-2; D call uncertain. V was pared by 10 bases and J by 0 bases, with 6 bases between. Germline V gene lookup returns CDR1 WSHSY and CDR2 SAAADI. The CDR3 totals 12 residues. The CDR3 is CATDPNTGELFF. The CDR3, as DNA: TGCGCCACCGACCCGAACACCGGGGAGCTGTTTTTT.

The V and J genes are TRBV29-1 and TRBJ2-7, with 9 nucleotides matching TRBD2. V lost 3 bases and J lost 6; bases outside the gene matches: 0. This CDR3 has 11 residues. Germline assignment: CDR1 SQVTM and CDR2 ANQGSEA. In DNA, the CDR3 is TGCAGCGTTGAGCGGGAGGGCGAGCAGTACTTC. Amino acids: CSVEREGEQYF.

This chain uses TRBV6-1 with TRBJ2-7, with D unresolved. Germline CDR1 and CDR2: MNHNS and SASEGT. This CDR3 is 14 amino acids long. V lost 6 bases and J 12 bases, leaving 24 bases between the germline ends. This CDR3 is CASRGSSSVSLLYF. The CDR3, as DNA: TGTGCCAGCAGAGGTTCTAGTTCAGTCAGTCTTCTGTACTTC.

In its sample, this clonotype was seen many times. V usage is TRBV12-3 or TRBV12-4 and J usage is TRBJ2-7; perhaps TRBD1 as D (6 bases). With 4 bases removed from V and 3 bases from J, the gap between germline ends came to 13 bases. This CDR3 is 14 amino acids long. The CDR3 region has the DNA TGTGCCAGCAGTTCGTCCGGGACACACTACGAGCAGTACTTC. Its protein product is CASSSSGTHYEQYF.

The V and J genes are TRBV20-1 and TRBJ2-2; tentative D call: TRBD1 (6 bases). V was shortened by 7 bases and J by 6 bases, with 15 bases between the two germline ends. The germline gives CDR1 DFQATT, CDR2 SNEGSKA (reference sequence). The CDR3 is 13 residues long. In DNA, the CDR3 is TGCAGTGTCCCATTAGAGGGGGCCGGGGAGCTGTTTTTT. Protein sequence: CSVPLEGAGELFF.

The CDR3 nucleotides read TGTGCCAGCAGCTTAAAGGGCAATACTAGGGGTGCTGAGCAGTTCTTC. It encodes CASSLKGNTRGAEQFF. The V and J genes are TRBV7-3 and TRBJ2-1; perhaps D is TRBD1 or TRBD2 (5 bases each). From germline, CDR1 is SGHTA and CDR2 FQGTGA. The CDR3 contains 16 residues. V was shortened by 1 base and J by 9 bases, with 19 bases between the two germline ends.